This paragraph reports one T cell receptor beta chain. Its specific antigen is unknown. The input lacks base qualities; no much larger clone sits a single base away. The CDR3 spans 15 residues, from the cysteine through the phenylalanine. Of the read, only the CDR3 DNA is kept; its 45 bases are in frame from base 1. The 70 to 90 tumor samples underwent high-throughput TCR profiling using ImmunoSEQ. Per the authors' processing: To measure repertoire diversity, the metrics used were richness (unique productive sequences), clonality, evenness and relatedness, and the Bhattacharyya coefficient was used to assess similarity between samples. A sensitivity analysis that removed TCRs with fewer than two reads produced consistent conclusions. The table was pulled from immuneACCESS by TCRdb, which kept in-frame rearrangements only. Such tables lose some clones; where checked, under half of the loss comes from unresolved V genes, and the rest has no known cause. The V and J calls and clone size were taken over from that table, and D and trimming were inferred from the DNA. A total of 3,000 to 3,500 clones appear in this sample, around 79% of them only once. The ten largest clones add up to approximately 21% of the sample.

Tumor samples were collected prior to definitive surgery or chemotherapy. Genomic DNA extraction was performed by the MD Anderson Biospecimen Extraction Resource, and TCR sequencing was carried out by the MD Anderson Cancer Genomics Laboratory. These data are taken from a study of high-grade serous ovarian cancer treatment subgroups listed by TCRdb under 2021. Regarding the research as a whole: On average, each sample produced around 13,000 sequencing reads and nearly 7,500 unique TCR beta rearrangements. The study examined TCR beta repertoires in high-grade serous ovarian cancer patients who were grouped under a laparoscopic triage algorithm by complete gross resection or by neoadjuvant chemotherapy response. One primary tumor sample and two metastatic tumor samples were collected from each patient, for a total of fewer than 100 samples. Of the roughly 30 patients in the cohort, around 10 had no residual disease after primary surgery (R0), around 10 were excellent NACT responders, and around 10 were poor NACT responders.

Results and caveats for the whole study, not just this receptor: Bulk tumor TCR sequencing lacked spatial information, limiting insight into HGSC tumor complexity and diversity. TCR clonal relatedness was found to be positively correlated with neoantigen level and, by trend, with copy number variation and mutation load derived from whole-genome sequencing. The TCR repertoire analyses centered on CDR3, leaving CDR1 and CDR2 unanalyzed. Repertoire similarity between tumors of the same patient ranged roughly 0.1 to 0.79, whereas almost no similarity was seen between different patients.

The chain employs TRBV21-1 and TRBJ2-7; the tabulated D call, TRBD2, remains unverified against the DNA. TRBV21-1 is described as a pseudogene. The sequencing input was tumor tissue. The clonotype comes from a human donor with high-grade serous ovarian cancer. The CDR3 reads as follows: CASSPDARDSYEQYF. Here is the DNA: TGTGCCAGCAGCCCTGATGCGCGGGATTCCTACGAGCAGTACTTC.